Following are 10 T cell receptor beta chains from one sample sequenced in a study of long-term antiretroviral therapy in people with HIV. This was the immunoSEQ v3.0 assay at survey level. Generated by immunoSEQ multiplex PCR, the TCRdb table keeps only in-frame clones and is missing some. The table has about 22,000 clones, roughly four fifths seen once; the top ten hold 18%. Material: unsorted PBMCs, obtained 0.5 years before starting antiretroviral therapy. Source of these receptors: a man aged 40-49 years with HIV.

The chain has TRBV6-1 and TRBJ2-1; 13 bases agree with TRBD2. The CDR3 has 15 residues. Looked up from germline, CDR1 is MNHNS and CDR2 is SASEGT. Trimming cost V 7 bases and J 9 bases; bases outside gene matches: 9. The CDR3 DNA is TGTGCCAGCATATCGACTAGCGGGGGGCGATCTGAGCAGTTCTTC. Translation: CASISTSGGRSEQFF.

The chain recombines TRBV7-9 with TRBJ2-7; TRBD2 matches 11 bases. CDR3 length equals 19 residues. CDR1 is SEHNR, CDR2 FQNEAQ, per germline (reference sequence). V lost 6 bases and J lost 2; bases outside the gene matches: 18. The CDR3, as DNA: TGTGCCAGCAGTTCGACTGACTTTGCTAGCGGGGGGACAACCTACGAGCAGTACTTC. This encodes CASSSTDFASGGTTYEQYF.

This chain joins TRBV19 and TRBJ1-2, with a weak D call TRBD1 (5 bases). Germline V lookup: CDR1 LNHDA, CDR2 SQIVND (reference sequence). The CDR3 runs 10 residues. The V gene lost 5 bases and the J gene lost 14 bases, with 12 bases spanning the gap. CDR3: CASSERQRTF. The CDR3 nucleotides are TGTGCCAGTAGTGAACGACAGAGGACCTTC.

The rearrangement joins TRBV9 to TRBJ2-3, with 7 positions matching TRBD2. The length of the CDR3 is 17 residues. From germline, CDR1 is SGDLS and CDR2 YYNGEE. V shed 0 bases, J shed 1 base, and the junction held 8 bases outside the gene matches. The CDR3, as DNA: TGTGCCAGCAGCGTAGCCCTAGCGGAGCCTCGCACAGATACGCAGTATTTT. Translating gives CASSVALAEPRTDTQYF.

This rearrangement joins TRBV9 to TRBJ1-5, with D perhaps matching TRBD1 (6 bases). The ends were cut back, 7 bases at V and 3 bases at J, with 14 bases in the middle. This CDR3 has 14 residues. Germline CDR1 SGDLS, CDR2 YYNGEE. The CDR3 sequence is CASGGGGNNQPQHF. CDR3 nucleotide sequence: TGTGCCAGCGGGGGAGGGGGTAACAATCAGCCCCAGCATTTT.

For this clone: This sample also contains other DNA sequences that code for the same CDR3. This rearrangement joins TRBV5-1 to TRBJ2-5; D gene unclear. This CDR3 comprises 11 residues. Per the germline V gene, CDR1 is SGHRS and CDR2 is YFSETQ. V lost 2 bases and J lost 1, with 0 bases in between. The CDR3 loop reads CASSFQETQYF. The CDR3 DNA reads as TGCGCCAGCAGCTTCCAAGAGACCCAGTACTTC.

This rearrangement joins TRBV5-4 to TRBJ1-6, with TRBD1 as a possible D gene (6 bases). Germline CDR1 and CDR2: SGHNT and YYREEE (reference sequence). The V and J ends lost 0 bases and 5 bases respectively, with 9 bases between them. This CDR3 contains 15 residues. CDR3 protein: CASSLDRANNSPLHF. Here the CDR3 DNA reads TGTGCCAGCAGCTTGGACAGGGCGAATAATTCACCCCTCCACTTT.

The rearrangement joins TRBV30 to TRBJ1-2; TRBD1 aligns across 8 bases. The trim removed 2 bases at V and 0 bases at J, leaving 11 bases unmatched. The germline V gene encodes CDR1 GTSNPN and CDR2 SVGIG (reference sequence). The CDR3 totals 17 residues. The CDR3 bases are TGTGCCTGGAGTCGGTCCGACAGGGGAGCTGCTAACTATGGCTACACCTTC. Residues: CAWSRSDRGAANYGYTF.

There are a few counts of this clone. This chain's CDR3 is CASSTYRGGYTF. The CDR3 bases are TGTGCCAGCAGTACGTACAGGGGTGGCTACACCTTC. The gene calls are TRBV28 and TRBJ1-2, with TRBD1 matching 7 bases. The J segment lost 7 bases and the V segment lost 5 bases, leaving 4 bases of the junction unmatched. The CDR3 runs 12 residues. Per germline, CDR1 MDHEN and CDR2 SYDVKM.

V usage is TRBV7-9 and J usage is TRBJ1-1; D gene uncertain. The germline V gene has CDR1 SEHNR and CDR2 FQNEAQ (reference sequence). The CDR3 covers 13 residues. V dropped 6 bases and J dropped 2 bases, with 10 bases sitting between them. The CDR3 spells CASRANGNTEAFF. CDR3 coding DNA: TGTGCCAGCAGGGCCAACGGCAACACTGAAGCTTTCTTT.